These 28 T cell receptor beta chains were all obtained from the same sample, sequenced in a study of T cell repertoires in cytomegalovirus infection. No antigen is known for these receptors. TCRdb itself ran the reads through MiXCR, one entry per CDR3 protein. Of approximately 990,000 distinct CDR3 sequences in the sample, under 40% are singletons; the top ten hold 13%. This material consisted of cultured CD8+ T cells from PBMCs, taken from culture after CMV antigen stimulation. The origin of the receptors is a human donor in good health (CMV status not recorded). Some clones in this sample may be carry-over from other donors' samples.

The chain couples TRBV4-3 to TRBJ1-2; TRBD1 might be the D (6 bases). Trimming shortened V by 4 bases and J by 6 bases, and 18 bases separated the two germline ends. CDR1 is LGHNA, CDR2 YSLEER, per germline. The CDR3 is 15 amino acids. CDR3 in DNA: TGCGCCAGCAGCCCAAGAGGGGGGGGCAGGGATGGCTACACCTTC. Amino acid sequence: CASSPRGGGRDGYTF.

This clonotype was counted only a few times. V usage is TRBV7-6 and J usage is TRBJ2-2; 7 positions agree with TRBD2. The CDR3 has 15 residues. The germline gives CDR1 SGHVS, CDR2 FNYEAQ. J was trimmed by 2 bases and V by 7 bases; bases with no gene match: 7. CDR3 DNA sequence: TGTGCCAGCAAGGAGCTAGCGGATAACACCGGGGAGCTGTTTTTT. Translating it yields CASKELADNTGELFF.

This clonotype was seen a handful of times. The rearrangement joins TRBV19 to TRBJ1-1; D gene uncertain. V dropped 3 bases and J dropped 0 bases, with 8 bases sitting between them. The CDR3 runs to 14 residues. Germline V gene data show CDR1 as LNHDA and CDR2 as SQIVND (reference sequence). The chain's CDR3 is CASSIKTLNTEAFF. Here the CDR3 DNA reads TGTGCCAGTAGTATTAAGACTCTGAACACTGAAGCTTTCTTT.

Note on this clonotype: This may arise from a read error, as a much more abundant clone is one base away. The chain uses TRBV7-2 and TRBJ1-6; D gene ambiguous. Germline CDR1 reads SGHTA; CDR2 reads FQGNSA. This CDR3 spans 13 amino acids. The CDR3 DNA is TGTGCCAGCCTAGGGTCCTTTAATTCACCCCTCCACTTT. This translates into CASLGSFNSPLHF.

This clonotype was counted between two and nine times. This chain uses TRBV7-6 with TRBJ1-1; D not certain. Per germline, CDR1 SGHVS and CDR2 FNYEAQ. Trimming cost V 2 bases and J 0 bases, with 10 bases left between them. The CDR3 is 15 residues long. The CDR3 spells CASSLSVQLNTEAFF. The CDR3 coding sequence is TGTGCCAGCAGCTTATCGGTCCAGTTGAACACTGAAGCTTTCTTT.

This clonotype was counted between two and nine times. J is TRBJ2-7 and V is TRBV7-9; D is possibly TRBD2 (6 bases). In germline, CDR1 is SEHNR, CDR2 FQNEAQ (reference sequence). The CDR3 runs to 13 residues. V was clipped by 5 bases and J by 5 bases, with 13 bases between them. CDR3 residues: CASSGTQAHEQYF. As DNA, the CDR3 is TGTGCCAGCAGCGGGACTCAGGCCCACGAGCAGTACTTC.

Concerning this clonotype: An end of the junction does not agree with germline; a read error may underlie this. The V call is TRBV4-1, the J call TRBJ2-2, with 8 nucleotides matching TRBD1. Germline CDR1 MGHRA, CDR2 YSYEKL. This CDR3 has 17 residues. The CDR3 DNA reads as TGCGCCAACAGCCAAGAAAAGGACAGGGAATACACCGGGGAGCTGTTTTTT. Protein: CANSQEKDREYTGELFF.

The chain links TRBV7-9 to TRBJ1-5; D possibly corresponds to TRBD1 (5 bases). Germline values: CDR1 SEHNR, CDR2 FQNEAQ (reference sequence). Between the trimmed V and J ends, which lost 3 bases and 1 base, there was a span of 16 bases. The CDR3 sequence is 17 residues long. DNA for the CDR3: TGTGCCAGCAGCTTTTCCAGGGACCCTGGGAGCAATCAGCCCCAGCATTTT. This encodes CASSFSRDPGSNQPQHF.

This clonotype was seen at least ten times. The chain joins TRBV7-8 to TRBJ1-2; D gene ambiguous. CDR1 and CDR2 (germline): SGHVS, FQNEAQ. The V end lost 1 base, the J end lost 0 bases, and 6 bases lay between the germline ends. This CDR3 comprises 14 residues. The CDR3, as DNA: TGTGCCAGCAGCTTAGATATTGCTAACTATGGCTACACCTTC. Residues: CASSLDIANYGYTF.

The rearrangement uses TRBV7-6 and TRBJ1-1; D not certain. V dropped 0 bases and J dropped 1 base, with 9 bases sitting between them. The germline V gene encodes CDR1 SGHVS and CDR2 FNYEAQ. The CDR3 loop spans 15 amino acids. The CDR3 sequence is CASSLALDGNTEAFF. Written as DNA, the CDR3 is TGTGCCAGCAGCTTAGCCCTGGACGGGAACACTGAAGCTTTCTTT.

The V and J genes are TRBV6-6 and TRBJ1-5, with 8 bases that match TRBD1. CDR3 length equals 16 residues. J was trimmed by 2 bases and V by 7 bases; bases with no gene match: 10. CDR1 MNHNY and CDR2 SVGAGI come from the germline V gene (reference sequence). The DNA of the CDR3 is TGTGCCAGCACCCAATCGACAGGGGCCGGCAATCAGCCCCAGCATTTT. Translation gives CASTQSTGAGNQPQHF.

The chain joins TRBV28 to TRBJ1-4; 7 positions agree with TRBD1. In germline, CDR1 is MDHEN, CDR2 SYDVKM. The CDR3 loop spans 14 amino acids. V was clipped by 1 base and J by 6 bases; unmatched bases: 2. The CDR3 nucleotides read TGTGCCAGCAGTTTATCGGACAGGCATGAAAAACTGTTTTTT. Its translation: CASSLSDRHEKLFF.

The V call is TRBV6-8, the J call TRBJ2-1; 7 bases line up with TRBD2. CDR3 length: 15 residues. Germline CDR1 and CDR2: MNHGY and SAAAGT. The V and J ends lost 6 bases and 3 bases, in that order; junction bases with no gene match: 8. CDR3 amino acids: CASRGSGTFYNEQFF. CDR3 sequence (DNA): TGTGCCAGCAGGGGAAGCGGGACCTTCTACAATGAGCAGTTCTTC.

Turning to this clonotype: A much larger clone differs by one base, so this may be a read error. The V call is TRBV7-8, the J call TRBJ2-3; D is undetermined. Germline CDR1 and CDR2: SGHVS and FQNEAQ. This CDR3 spans 15 amino acids. The CDR3 here is CASSAPGPRADMQYF. CDR3 sequence (DNA): TGTGCCAGCAGCGCCCCGGGCCCTCGCGCAGATATGCAGTATTTT.

This clonotype came up a few times. The chain links TRBV4-1 to TRBJ2-1; D gene uncertain. V lost 4 bases, J lost 12 bases, and 13 bases lay in between. CDR3 size: 12 residues. Germline lookup yields CDR1 MGHRA and CDR2 YSYEKL. The CDR3 sequence: CASSPGNSLQFF. CDR3 nucleotides: TGCGCCAGCAGCCCTGGGAACTCCCTGCAGTTCTTC.

This rearrangement joins TRBV19 to TRBJ1-2; unclear D gene. Germline V gives CDR1 LNHDA, CDR2 SQIVND (reference sequence). Trimming stripped 3 bases from V and 0 bases from J, with 5 bases between. The CDR3 sequence is 13 residues long. The CDR3 sequence: CASSIQTNYGYTF. The CDR3 bases are TGTGCCAGTAGTATTCAGACTAACTATGGCTACACCTTC. Based on the CDR3 plus reference TRBV19 and TRBJ1-2, the full variable domain is DGGITQSPKYLFRKEGQNVTLSCEQNLNHDAMYWYRQDPGQGLRLIYYSQIVNDFQKGDIAEGYSVSREKKESFPLTVTSAQKNPTAFYLCASSIQTNYGYTFGSGTRLTVV.

The chain couples TRBV24-1 to TRBJ2-2; D perhaps matches TRBD2 (6 bases). The CDR3 runs to 12 residues. Deletions cut 7 bases from V and 6 bases from J, with 8 bases between. In germline, CDR1 is KGHDR, CDR2 SFDVKD. The DNA of the CDR3 is TGTGCCACCAGCAGGGAGGCCGGGGAGCTGTTTTTT. This sequence encodes CATSREAGELFF.

This rearrangement joins TRBV12-3 or TRBV12-4 to TRBJ2-3, with D possibly matching TRBD2 (6 bases). Trimming stripped 4 bases from V and 1 base from J, with 18 bases between. The CDR3 runs to 17 residues. The CDR3 loop is CASSYLREVYGTDTQYF. The CDR3 bases are TGTGCCAGCAGTTACTTGAGGGAGGTGTATGGCACAGATACGCAGTATTTT.

The chain joins TRBV7-9 to TRBJ2-1; 7 bases agree with TRBD1. Trimming at V came to 5 bases and at J to 9 bases, leaving 10 bases not matched to a gene. This CDR3 contains 14 residues. CDR1 is SEHNR and CDR2 is FQNEAQ in the germline V gene (reference sequence). CDR3 amino acids: CASSPPIGGREQFF. For the CDR3, the DNA is TGTGCCAGCAGCCCCCCTATAGGGGGCCGTGAGCAGTTCTTC.

The V gene is TRBV14, the J gene TRBJ2-7; D is unclear. The CDR3 spans 16 residues. The germline V gene has CDR1 SGHDN and CDR2 FVKESK. V lost 4 bases and J 0 bases, leaving 16 bases between the germline ends. The CDR3 nucleotides read TGTGCCAGCAGCCGCTGGGGAACACTAAGCTCCTACGAGCAGTACTTC. Translating it yields CASSRWGTLSSYEQYF.

This clonotype was detected ten times or more. The J gene is TRBJ2-7, the V gene TRBV6-1; tentatively, D is TRBD1 (5 bases). The CDR3 has 13 residues. The germline gives CDR1 MNHNS, CDR2 SASEGT. V lost 1 base and J 2 bases, leaving 6 bases between the germline ends. CDR3 coding DNA: TGTGCCAGCAGTGAAGGACAGCCCTACGAGCAGTACGTC. It is translated as CASSEGQPYEQYV.

The chain recombines TRBV9 with TRBJ1-1; D unresolved. The CDR3 is 14 amino acids. CDR1 is SGDLS, CDR2 YYNGEE, per germline. V lost 4 bases and J 1 base, leaving 11 bases between the germline ends. CDR3 in DNA: TGTGCCAGCAGCCCTAGACTGGGGAACACTGAAGCTTTCTTT. This translates into CASSPRLGNTEAFF.

This clonotype was counted between two and nine times. V gene TRBV10-3 combines with J gene TRBJ2-5, with D maybe TRBD2 (5 bases). V lost 7 bases and J lost 3, with 12 bases in between. In germline, CDR1 is ENHRY, CDR2 SYGVKD. The CDR3 length is 13 residues. CDR3 loop: CAIKSGSEETQYF. The CDR3 DNA is TGTGCCATCAAATCGGGATCAGAAGAGACCCAGTACTTC.

The chain carries TRBV14 and TRBJ1-4; 7 nucleotides agree with TRBD1. This CDR3 is built from 17 residues. The V gene end was trimmed by 1 base and the J gene end by 0 bases; junction bases not matched to a gene: 5. In germline, CDR1 is SGHDN, CDR2 FVKESK. In DNA, the CDR3 is TGTGCCAGCAGCCAAGGGGACAGACTCTCAACTAATGAAAAACTGTTTTTT. Protein product: CASSQGDRLSTNEKLFF.

The chain uses TRBV6-6 and TRBJ2-7, with D uncertain. V was trimmed by 0 bases and J by 4 bases, leaving 4 bases between them. The CDR3 spans 12 residues. Germline CDR1 MNHNY, CDR2 SVGAGI (reference sequence). The CDR3 coding sequence is TGTGCCAGCAGTTACTCCAGGTACGAGCAGTACGTC. Protein product: CASSYSRYEQYV.

The sample holds one count of this clonotype. The final CDR3 position lacks the conserved phenylalanine or tryptophan, pointing to a likely read error. V and J are TRBV10-2 and TRBJ1-2; no reliable D call. Germline CDR1 is WSHSY and CDR2 is SAAADI. The CDR3 has 12 residues. The V end was cut by 6 bases, the J end by 2 bases, with 7 bases between. The CDR3 reads CASRPSNYGYTI. The DNA for the CDR3 is TGCGCCAGCAGGCCCTCGAACTATGGCTACACCATC.

The gene calls are TRBV12-5 and TRBJ1-4; D gene unclear. CDR3 length: 13 residues. Per germline, CDR1 LGHNT and CDR2 FRNRAP. V lost 3 bases and J 8 bases, leaving 10 bases between the germline ends. DNA for the CDR3: TGTGCTAGTGGTTTCGGGGTTAACGAAAAACTGTTTTTT. Protein product: CASGFGVNEKLFF.

The V gene is TRBV12-3 or TRBV12-4, the J gene TRBJ1-2; D not certain. The V gene lost 5 bases and the J gene lost 7 bases, with 11 bases spanning the gap. This CDR3 is 12 amino acids long. CDR3 residues: CASSPVGPGYTF. The CDR3 DNA follows: TGTGCCAGCAGTCCCGTCGGGCCTGGCTACACCTTC.